Included here is one T cell receptor (beta chain) sequence, with context. The data are from a study of blood T cell repertoires in COVID-19. CDR1 MNHEY and CDR2 SVGAGI come from the germline V gene. Trimming cost V 5 bases and J 2 bases, with 10 bases left between them. This CDR3 is built from 13 residues. Recruits, aged about 18 to 95 years, lived in 24 US areas. Cohorts were assigned according to the clinical history that participants reported. Sequencing used immunoSEQ multiplex PCR; TCRdb keeps in-frame clones, though not all of them. The data hold 200,000 to 250,000 clones, with approximately 80% observed a single time.

Material: PBMCs or T cells enriched from blood (not recorded which). This receptor was obtained from a man aged 25 to 40 with acute COVID-19. V gene TRBV6-5 combines with J gene TRBJ2-7; D gene uncertain. The CDR3 loop is CASSPSKPYEQYF. DNA of the CDR3: TGTGCCAGCAGTCCCAGTAAACCCTACGAGCAGTACTTC.